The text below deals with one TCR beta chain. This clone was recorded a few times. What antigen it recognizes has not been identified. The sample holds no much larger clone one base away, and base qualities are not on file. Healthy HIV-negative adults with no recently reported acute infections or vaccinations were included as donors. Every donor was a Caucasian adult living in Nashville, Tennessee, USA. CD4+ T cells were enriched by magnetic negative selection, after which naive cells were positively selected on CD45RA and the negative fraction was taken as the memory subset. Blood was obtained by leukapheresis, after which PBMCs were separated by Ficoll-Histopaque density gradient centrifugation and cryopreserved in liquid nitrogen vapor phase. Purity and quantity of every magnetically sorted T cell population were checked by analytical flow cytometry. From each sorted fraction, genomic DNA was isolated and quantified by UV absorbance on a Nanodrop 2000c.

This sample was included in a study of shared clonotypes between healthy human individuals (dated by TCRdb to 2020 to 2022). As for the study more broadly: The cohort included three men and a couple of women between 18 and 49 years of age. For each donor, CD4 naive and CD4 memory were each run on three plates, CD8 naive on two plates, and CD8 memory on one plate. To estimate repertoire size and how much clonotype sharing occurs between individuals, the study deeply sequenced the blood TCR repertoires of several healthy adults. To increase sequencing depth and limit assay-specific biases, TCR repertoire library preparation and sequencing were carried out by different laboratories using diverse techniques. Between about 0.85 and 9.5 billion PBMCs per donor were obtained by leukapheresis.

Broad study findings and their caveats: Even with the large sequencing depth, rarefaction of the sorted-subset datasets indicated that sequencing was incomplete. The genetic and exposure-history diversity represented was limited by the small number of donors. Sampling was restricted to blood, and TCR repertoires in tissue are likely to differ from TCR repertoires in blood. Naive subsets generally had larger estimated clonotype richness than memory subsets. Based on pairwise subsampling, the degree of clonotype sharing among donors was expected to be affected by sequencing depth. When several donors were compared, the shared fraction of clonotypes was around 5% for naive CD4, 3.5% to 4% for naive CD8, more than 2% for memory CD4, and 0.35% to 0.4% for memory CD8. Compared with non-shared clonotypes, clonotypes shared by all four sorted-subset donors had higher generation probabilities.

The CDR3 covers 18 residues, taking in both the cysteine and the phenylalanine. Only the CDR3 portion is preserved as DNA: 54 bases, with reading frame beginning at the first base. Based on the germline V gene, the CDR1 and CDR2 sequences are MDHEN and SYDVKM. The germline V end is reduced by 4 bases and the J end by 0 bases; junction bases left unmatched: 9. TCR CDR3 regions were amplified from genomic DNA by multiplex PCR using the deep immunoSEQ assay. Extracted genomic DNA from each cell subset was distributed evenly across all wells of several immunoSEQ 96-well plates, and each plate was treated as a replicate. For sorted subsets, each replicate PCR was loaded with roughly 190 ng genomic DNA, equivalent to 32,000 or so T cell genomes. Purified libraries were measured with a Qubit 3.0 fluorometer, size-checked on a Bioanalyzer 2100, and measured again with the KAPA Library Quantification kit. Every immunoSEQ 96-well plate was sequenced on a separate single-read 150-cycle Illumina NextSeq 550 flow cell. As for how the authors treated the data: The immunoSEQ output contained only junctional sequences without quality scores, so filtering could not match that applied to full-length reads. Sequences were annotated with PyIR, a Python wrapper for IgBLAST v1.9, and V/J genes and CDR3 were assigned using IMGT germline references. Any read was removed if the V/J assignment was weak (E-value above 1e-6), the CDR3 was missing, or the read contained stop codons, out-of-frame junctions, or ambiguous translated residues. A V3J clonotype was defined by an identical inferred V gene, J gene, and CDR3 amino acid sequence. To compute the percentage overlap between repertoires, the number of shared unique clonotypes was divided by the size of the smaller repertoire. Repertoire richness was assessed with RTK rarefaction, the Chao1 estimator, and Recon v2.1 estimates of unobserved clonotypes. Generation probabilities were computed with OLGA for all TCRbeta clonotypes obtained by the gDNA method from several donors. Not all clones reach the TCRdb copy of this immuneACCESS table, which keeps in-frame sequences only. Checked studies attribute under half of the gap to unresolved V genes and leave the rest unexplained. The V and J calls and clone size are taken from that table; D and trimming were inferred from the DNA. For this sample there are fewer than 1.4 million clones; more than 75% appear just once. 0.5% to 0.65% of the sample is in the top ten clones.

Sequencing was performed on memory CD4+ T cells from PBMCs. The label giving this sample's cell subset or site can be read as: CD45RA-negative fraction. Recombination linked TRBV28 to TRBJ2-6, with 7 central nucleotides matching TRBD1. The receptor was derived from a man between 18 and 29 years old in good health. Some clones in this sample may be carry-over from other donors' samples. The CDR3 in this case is CASSSWTGGTSGANVLTF. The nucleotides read TGTGCCAGCAGTTCCTGGACAGGTGGGACCTCTGGGGCCAACGTCCTGACTTTC.